The T cell receptor beta chain under discussion was sequenced for a study of shared clonotypes between healthy human individuals. Study-wide background: Each donor contributed plates that comprised three CD4 naive, three CD4 memory, two CD8 naive and one CD8 memory. Study-wide results and limits: Sorted-subset sequencing, rarefaction showed, was incomplete despite large depth.

As to this clone: Its antigen is unidentified.

Deep level was the assay's run setting. Each replicate PCR on the sorted subsets used about 220 ng DNA (around 30,000 T cell genomes). Measured with immunoSEQ multiplex PCR; TCRdb has only the in-frame clones, and not every one. The sample yields about 2 million clones, 85% to 95% seen once. Germline values: CDR1 MNHEY, CDR2 SMNVEV (reference sequence). V trimming: 3 bases; J trimming: 6 bases; junction bases outside the gene matches: 2. The CDR3 has 14 amino acids. This chain uses TRBV27 with TRBJ1-6; TRBD1 aligns across 7 bases. This TCR derives from a man aged 18-30 years in good health. Source material: naive CD4+ T cells sorted from blood. Regarding subset: CD45RA+ positively selected. The CDR3 sequence is CASSFSGGNSPLHF. Here the CDR3 DNA reads TGTGCCAGCAGTTTTTCAGGGGGTAATTCACCCCTCCACTTT.